There are many counts of the clone carrying this T cell receptor beta chain. Only in-frame clones appear in the TCRdb table, and some are missing; sequencing was by immunoSEQ multiplex PCR. The data show about 110,000 clones, around 93% seen once. This sample was taken from a study of T cell responses to AZD1222 COVID-19 vaccine. The ends lost 7 bases at V and 1 base at J; junction bases unmatched: 2. Germline values: CDR1 LNHDA, CDR2 SQIVND (reference sequence). The CDR3 consists of 16 residues. This receptor was identified in an adult in good health. The V gene is TRBV19, the J gene TRBJ1-6, with 12 bases aligning to TRBD1. The sequencing here drew on peripheral blood, taken on day 0 of AZD1222 vaccination. The CDR3 sequence: CASMGQGASYNSPLHF. In DNA, the CDR3 is TGTGCCAGTATGGGACAGGGGGCGTCCTATAATTCACCCCTCCACTTT.